The rows below give T cell receptor beta chains drawn from one sample of a study of response to subunit inactivated influenza vaccine. TCRdb re-analysed the RT-PCR reads in MiXCR, keeping a single row per CDR3 protein. This table holds hundreds of thousands of distinct CDR3 sequences, 11% to 15% found once. The sequences come from PBMCs from blood, collected around 15 days before vaccination. The source is a man aged 50-60 years who received an inactivated influenza vaccine. Both conserved end residues are part of each CDR3. Each record gives: V gene, J gene, D gene, clone size, CDR3 DNA, CDR3 protein. The D gene is left open where the match is weak. The size of a clone is reported for some rows only, either as once, few or many, or as a class for expanded clones.

>TRBV12-3/TRBV12-4|TRBJ1-2|NA|few
TGTGCCAGCCAAAAAACAGGGAACTATGGCTACACCTTC
CASQKTGNYGYTF
>TRBV30|TRBJ2-2|NA|few
TGTGCCCGAGGGATGCGGAGTACAAACACCGGGGAGCTGTTTTTT
CARGMRSTNTGELFF
>TRBV28|TRBJ2-3|TRBD2|few
TGTGCCAGCAGTCCACCCCCGTTAGGCAGCGGGAGTGGGACAGATACGCAGTATTTT
CASSPPPLGSGSGTDTQYF
>TRBV7-9|TRBJ2-7|NA|many
TGTGCCAGCAGCCCAGCGGGCTACGAGCAGTACTTC
CASSPAGYEQYF
>TRBV12-3/TRBV12-4|TRBJ1-2|NA|NA
TGTGCCAGCAGTTCCTCAGGACTCATCTATGGCTACACCTTC
CASSSSGLIYGYTF
>TRBV20-1|TRBJ1-2|NA|many
TGCAGTGCTCGACGGAACAACTATGGCTACACCTTC
CSARRNNYGYTF
>TRBV19|TRBJ2-5|TRBD1|many
TGTGCCAGTATGGGGGACAGGGTAACGGAGACCCAGTACTTC
CASMGDRVTETQYF
>TRBV12-3/TRBV12-4|TRBJ1-2|NA|few
TGTGCCAGCAGTCCACTCACGGTCAACTACTATGGCTACACCTTC
CASSPLTVNYYGYTF
>TRBV20-1|TRBJ2-2|TRBD2|many
TGCAGTGCTAACAGACTAGCGTTTTCCGGGGAGCTGTTTTTT
CSANRLAFSGELFF
>TRBV15|TRBJ2-6|NA|few
TGTGCCACCAGCAGGACAGGCTCTGGGGCCAACGTCCTGACTTTC
CATSRTGSGANVLTF
>TRBV10-3|TRBJ2-5|NA|many
TGTGCCATCAGTCGTGGGGAGACCCAGTACTTC
CAISRGETQYF
>TRBV20-1|TRBJ2-7|NA|many
TGCAGTGCTAGTGCCAGTAGCTACGAGCAGTACTTC
CSASASSYEQYF
>TRBV6-2/TRBV6-3|TRBJ2-1|NA|NA
TGTGCCAGCAGTTCATCCGACAGGCTTTACAATGAGCAGTTCTTC
CASSSSDRLYNEQFF
>TRBV5-6|TRBJ2-2|TRBD2|many
TGTGCCAGCAGCTTGGCCGGACTAGCGGGGAACACCGGGGAGCTGTTTTTT
CASSLAGLAGNTGELFF
>TRBV4-2|TRBJ1-4|TRBD1|many
TGTGCCAGCAGCCAAGATGGGCCAGGGGGTTTAGAAAAACTGTTTTTT
CASSQDGPGGLEKLFF
>TRBV10-3|TRBJ2-3|NA|few
TGTGCCATCAATACGGAGAGCACAGATACGCAGTATTTT
CAINTESTDTQYF
>TRBV4-2|TRBJ2-1|NA|NA
TGTGCCAGCAGCCGGGGAACTAGCTCGAATGAGCAGTTCTTC
CASSRGTSSNEQFF
>TRBV15|TRBJ1-1|NA|NA
TGTGCCACCAGCCACGGGATCACTGCCACTGAAGCTTTCTTT
CATSHGITATEAFF
>TRBV9|TRBJ2-4|NA|NA
TGTGCCAGCAGCGTAGACGGAGCTCCAAACATTCAGTACTTC
CASSVDGAPNIQYF
>TRBV21-1|TRBJ2-7|NA|once
TGTGCCAGCAGCAAAGTGGGGGGCCCGATCGACTCCTACGAGCAGTACTTC
CASSKVGGPIDSYEQYF
>TRBV28|TRBJ1-5|NA|many
TGTGCCAGCAGTTTAATCCCCGGGGGGAGGCCCCAGCATTTT
CASSLIPGGRPQHF
>TRBV10-3|TRBJ1-5|TRBD1|few
TGTGCCATCAACGACGGGACAGGGGGCGGGAGCAATCAGCCCCAGCATTTT
CAINDGTGGGSNQPQHF
>TRBV10-1|TRBJ1-5|NA|few
TGCGCCAGCAGTGAAGGTTTGCCAGGCAATCAGCCCCAGCATTTT
CASSEGLPGNQPQHF
>TRBV10-2|TRBJ1-2|NA|NA
TGCGCCAGCAGTGACCTCAGCTGGGGTGGCTACACCTTC
CASSDLSWGGYTF
>TRBV20-1|TRBJ2-7|NA|many
TGCAGTGGGGTGAAGGGGTCCTACGAGCAGTACTTC
CSGVKGSYEQYF
>TRBV9|TRBJ2-3|TRBD2|NA
TGTGCCAGCAGCACCGGGACTAGGCCCGGGACAGATACGCAGTATTTT
CASSTGTRPGTDTQYF
>TRBV30|TRBJ1-5|NA|NA
TGTGCCTGGAGTCTTGGAAGCAATCAGCCCCAGCATTTT
CAWSLGSNQPQHF
>TRBV3-1|TRBJ2-1|NA|NA
TGTGCCAGCAGCCAAGGACTGGGGCCTGAGCAGTTCTTC
CASSQGLGPEQFF